The rows below give T cell receptor beta chains drawn from one sample of a study of T cell responses to AZD1222 COVID-19 vaccine. The repertoire was sequenced with immunoSEQ multiplex PCR; TCRdb's copy has only in-frame clones and lacks some. The sample lists approximately 100,000 clones, around 96% occurring once. Source: peripheral blood, taken on day 0 of AZD1222 vaccination. All receptors derive from an adult in good health. The CDR3 runs from the conserved cysteine through the conserved F or W. Fields, in order: V gene, D gene, J gene, clone size, CDR3 protein, CDR3 DNA. The D gene is left open where the match is weak. Not all rows give a size; the values are once, few, many and, for expanded clones, a class.

V gene: TRBV7-9; D gene: .; J gene: TRBJ1-1; clone size: .; CDR3 protein: CASSRTGVNTEAFF; CDR3 DNA: TGTGCCAGCAGCCGGACGGGGGTGAACACTGAAGCTTTCTTT
V gene: TRBV5-1; D gene: TRBD1; J gene: TRBJ2-3; clone size: .; CDR3 protein: CASSLDMTGDKDTQYF; CDR3 DNA: TGCGCCAGCAGCTTAGATATGACAGGGGATAAAGATACGCAGTATTTT
V gene: TRBV5-1; D gene: .; J gene: TRBJ1-1; clone size: .; CDR3 protein: CASSLYINTEAFF; CDR3 DNA: TGCGCCAGCAGCTTGTATATTAACACTGAAGCTTTCTTT
V gene: TRBV6-2/TRBV6-3; D gene: TRBD1; J gene: TRBJ2-7; clone size: once; CDR3 protein: CASSSLQDRDPYEQYF; CDR3 DNA: TGTGCCAGCAGTTCCCTTCAAGACAGGGACCCCTACGAGCAGTACTTC
V gene: TRBV6-5; D gene: .; J gene: TRBJ2-7; clone size: .; CDR3 protein: CASKLGWDEQYF; CDR3 DNA: TGTGCCAGCAAACTGGGATGGGACGAGCAGTACTTC
V gene: TRBV28; D gene: TRBD1; J gene: TRBJ1-6; clone size: .; CDR3 protein: CASRHGTGGWPYNSPLHF; CDR3 DNA: TGTGCCAGCAGGCACGGGACAGGAGGTTGGCCCTATAATTCACCCCTCCACTTT
V gene: TRBV14; D gene: .; J gene: TRBJ1-6; clone size: .; CDR3 protein: CASSQDQRYSPLHF; CDR3 DNA: TGTGCCAGCAGCCAAGATCAGAGGTATTCACCCCTCCACTTT
V gene: TRBV5-6; D gene: .; J gene: TRBJ1-5; clone size: .; CDR3 protein: CASSFGINYSNQPQHF; CDR3 DNA: TGTGCCAGCAGCTTTGGGATTAATTATAGCAATCAGCCCCAGCATTTT
V gene: TRBV5-5; D gene: .; J gene: TRBJ2-3; clone size: .; CDR3 protein: CASSFRPDTDTQYF; CDR3 DNA: TGTGCCAGCAGCTTTAGGCCCGACACAGATACGCAGTATTTT
V gene: TRBV7-9; D gene: TRBD1; J gene: TRBJ1-2; clone size: .; CDR3 protein: CASSQTGILRDSLYGYTF; CDR3 DNA: TGTGCCAGCAGCCAAACGGGGATACTCCGGGACAGCCTCTATGGCTACACCTTC
V gene: TRBV5-8; D gene: TRBD1; J gene: TRBJ1-5; clone size: .; CDR3 protein: CASSLPRGQFNQPQHF; CDR3 DNA: TGTGCCAGCAGCTTGCCCCGGGGACAGTTTAATCAGCCCCAGCATTTT
V gene: TRBV25-1; D gene: .; J gene: TRBJ1-2; clone size: .; CDR3 protein: CASSPRGGSGYTF; CDR3 DNA: TGTGCCAGCAGCCCTCGGGGGGGGTCTGGCTACACCTTC
V gene: TRBV6-5; D gene: .; J gene: TRBJ1-1; clone size: .; CDR3 protein: CASSYSLQTVSSEAFF; CDR3 DNA: TGTGCCAGCAGTTACTCCTTGCAGACTGTATCTTCTGAAGCTTTCTTT